The 28 T cell receptor beta chains below all came from one sample that was sequenced in a study of a mutant IDH1 vaccine in newly diagnosed glioma (dated by TCRdb to the early 2020s). Their cognate antigens are unknown. Library method: the immunoSEQ multiplex PCR assay. Here the immuneACCESS table is served through TCRdb, limited to in-frame sequences with V and J called. Missing clones are a known gap in these copies; in checked studies unresolved V genes cover under half, and the rest lacks a known reason. The sample table shows about 48,000 clones, and more than 65% are seen once. The ten biggest clones cover approximately 6.3% of the sample. In light of the paper, this sample's time point label describes: week 35, safety follow-up. A 20-mer mutant IDH1 peptide at 300 micrograms in Montanide made up each vaccine dose, which was injected subcutaneously together with topical imiquimod. This material consisted of PBMCs, taken from a glioma patient whose treatment included an IDH1 peptide vaccine. Receptors were obtained from a man aged 35 to 55 with glioma.

In its sample, this clone was seen once. The chain has TRBV6-5 and TRBJ2-7, with 7 positions matching TRBD1. The CDR3 sequence is 14 residues long. Unmatched junction bases numbered 5, after V lost 6 bases and J lost 0 bases. Germline lookup yields CDR1 MNHEY and CDR2 SVGAGI. The CDR3 loop reads CASRSTGSSYEQYF. CDR3 DNA: TGTGCCAGCAGGTCGACAGGGTCCTCCTACGAGCAGTACTTC.

In DNA, the CDR3 is TGTGCCAGCAGTTATCAGGGGCTGGCCACAGATACGCAGTATTTT. Its protein is CASSYQGLATDTQYF. The chain recombines TRBV6-5 with TRBJ2-3, with D possibly TRBD1 on 6 matching bases. V was clipped by 3 bases and J by 2 bases, with 12 bases between them. Germline loops: CDR1 MNHEY, CDR2 SVGAGI. The CDR3 contains 15 residues.

The chain employs TRBV5-4 and TRBJ2-5; D possibly corresponds to TRBD1 (6 bases). This CDR3 region has 14 residues. Germline V CDR1 and CDR2: SGHNT, YYREEE (reference sequence). The V end was cut by 4 bases, the J end by 2 bases, with 12 bases between. CDR3 DNA sequence: TGTGCCAGCAGCACGACAGGAATTCAAGAGACCCAGTACTTC. This translates into CASSTTGIQETQYF.

Notes on this clone: At the DNA level, this CDR3 is encoded by other sequences in the same sample as well. The chain has TRBV30 and TRBJ2-5, with D possibly being TRBD1 (5 bases). The V and J ends lost 4 bases and 2 bases respectively, with 11 bases between them. Germline V lookup: CDR1 GTSNPN, CDR2 SVGIG (reference sequence). The CDR3 spans 13 residues. Written as DNA, the CDR3 is TGTGCCTGGATGGGCTCAGGGCAAGAGACCCAGTACTTC. This translates into CAWMGSGQETQYF.

This chain joins TRBV5-6 and TRBJ1-2, with 7 bases fitting TRBD1. V lost 4 bases to trimming and J lost 4 bases; unmatched junction nucleotides: 4. Germline assignment: CDR1 SGHDT and CDR2 YYEEEE. CDR3 length: 13 residues. CDR3: CASSSGQVYGYTF. CDR3 DNA: TGTGCCAGCAGCAGCGGACAGGTCTATGGCTACACCTTC.

The sample holds one count of this clone. The J gene is TRBJ1-2, the V gene TRBV27; 9 nucleotides agree with TRBD1. The CDR3 runs 13 residues. The trim removed 3 bases at V and 5 bases at J, leaving 1 base unmatched. CDR1 and CDR2 (germline): MNHEY, SMNVEV (reference sequence). The CDR3 is CASSFGQGYGYTF. Written as DNA, the CDR3 is TGTGCCAGCAGTTTTGGACAGGGGTATGGCTACACCTTC.

The chain is built from TRBV7-9 and TRBJ1-1; 7 bases fit TRBD1. Per germline, CDR1 SEHNR and CDR2 FQNEAQ (reference sequence). The CDR3 is 13 residues long. V lost 11 bases and J lost 4; bases outside the gene matches: 10. The CDR3 nucleotides read TGTGCCGCCGACAGGGCGGGGGGCACTGAAGCTTTCTTT. Translated, it gives CAADRAGGTEAFF.

V and J are TRBV7-9 and TRBJ2-1; a possible D gene is TRBD2 (6 bases). V was trimmed by 4 bases and J by 0 bases, leaving 10 bases between them. The length of the CDR3 is 15 residues. In germline, CDR1 is SEHNR, CDR2 FQNEAQ (reference sequence). The CDR3 region has the DNA TGTGCCAGCAGCTGGGACTTCAGCTCCTACAATGAGCAGTTCTTC. Amino acids: CASSWDFSSYNEQFF.

V usage is TRBV2 and J usage is TRBJ1-2; the D is unclear. Germline V gene sequence: CDR1 SNHLY, CDR2 FYNNEI. The CDR3 covers 14 residues. V shed 5 bases and J shed 0 bases, with 10 bases lying between them. CDR3 nucleotide sequence: TGTGCCAGCAGTTGGCACAGTACTAACTATGGCTACACCTTC. Protein sequence: CASSWHSTNYGYTF.

The rearrangement links TRBV19 to TRBJ1-3; D remains ambiguous. V lost 3 bases and J 0 bases, leaving 6 bases between the germline ends. Germline values: CDR1 LNHDA, CDR2 SQIVND (reference sequence). The CDR3 spans 14 residues. The CDR3 protein is CASSIAGSGNTIYF. CDR3 nucleotide sequence: TGTGCCAGTAGTATTGCGGGCTCTGGAAACACCATATATTTT.

This clone came up a few times. The rearrangement links TRBV6-5 to TRBJ1-2, with TRBD1 as a possible D gene (5 bases). CDR3 length: 15 amino acids. The germline V gene encodes CDR1 MNHEY and CDR2 SVGAGI. V lost 2 bases and J 0 bases, leaving 10 bases between the germline ends. The CDR3 sequence: CASSYGGGSNYGYTF. The DNA for the CDR3 is TGTGCCAGCAGTTACGGGGGTGGATCTAACTATGGCTACACCTTC.

Of note for this clone: Other nucleotide sequences in the sample specify the same CDR3. The chain has TRBV7-8 and TRBJ2-7, with unresolved D. Trimming removed 1 base at V and 3 bases at J, with 4 bases between. The CDR3 length is 12 residues. Per the germline V gene, CDR1 is SGHVS and CDR2 is FQNEAQ. The CDR3 spells CASSLVGYEQYF. The CDR3 DNA reads TGTGCCAGCAGCTTAGTGGGCTACGAGCAGTACTTC.

This clone was detected only once. The chain combines TRBV7-2 with TRBJ2-5, with D possibly matching TRBD1 (6 bases). Germline assignment: CDR1 SGHTA and CDR2 FQGNSA. This CDR3 spans 14 amino acids. With 3 bases removed from V and 5 bases from J, the gap between germline ends came to 13 bases. CDR3 nucleotide sequence: TGTGCCAGCAGCTTGTTTGGGGGCGTTGAGACCCAGTACTTC. Translating gives CASSLFGGVETQYF.

The rearrangement links TRBV27 to TRBJ2-7; D may be TRBD2 (6 bases). Germline lookup yields CDR1 MNHEY and CDR2 SMNVEV (reference sequence). The length of the CDR3 is 14 residues. V shed 5 bases and J shed 4 bases, with 15 bases lying between them. The CDR3 DNA follows: TGTGCCAGCAGTGCTGGGGGGTTCACGTACGAGCAGTACTTC. Translated, it gives CASSAGGFTYEQYF.

The chain joins TRBV5-1 to TRBJ1-1, with D possibly matching TRBD1 (6 bases). Germline values: CDR1 SGHRS, CDR2 YFSETQ. Trimming took off 2 bases at V and 1 base at J, with 9 bases between the two ends. This CDR3 contains 14 residues. CDR3 residues: CASSLAQGNTEAFF. The CDR3 DNA reads as TGCGCCAGCAGCTTAGCACAGGGGAACACTGAAGCTTTCTTT.

V is TRBV6-1 and J is TRBJ1-3; tentative D call: TRBD1 (6 bases). The CDR3 extends over 13 amino acids. The V gene's germline CDR1 is MNHNS and CDR2 SASEGT. The V end was cut by 7 bases, the J end by 2 bases, with 9 bases between. CDR3 in DNA: TGTGCCAGCACTACAGGGACTGGAAACACCATATATTTT. This codes for CASTTGTGNTIYF.

V gene TRBV6-6 combines with J gene TRBJ2-1; TRBD2 matches 8 bases. Per the germline V gene, CDR1 is MNHNY and CDR2 is SVGAGI (reference sequence). V lost 5 bases and J lost 4; bases outside the gene matches: 10. This CDR3 comprises 16 residues. CDR3 protein: CASSNPVAGRYNEQFF. CDR3 sequence (DNA): TGTGCCAGCAGTAACCCAGTAGCGGGGAGGTACAATGAGCAGTTCTTC.

This chain connects TRBV19 to TRBJ2-1; D may correspond to TRBD1 or TRBD2 (5 bases each). This CDR3 has 15 amino acids. CDR1 is LNHDA, CDR2 SQIVND, per germline (reference sequence). V was cut by 5 bases and J by 6 bases, with 17 bases left in between. CDR3: CASSFTPGRLNEQFF. The CDR3 bases are TGTGCCAGTAGTTTCACACCGGGACGTCTCAATGAGCAGTTCTTC.

The rearrangement uses TRBV6-5 and TRBJ2-3; D ambiguous. Germline values: CDR1 MNHEY, CDR2 SVGAGI. The CDR3 length is 16 residues. V was clipped by 1 base and J by 1 base, with 12 bases between them. CDR3 in DNA: TGTGCCAGCAGTTACTTCGGTGGGTTCGGCACAGATACGCAGTATTTT. It specifies CASSYFGGFGTDTQYF.

The chain links TRBV4-1 to TRBJ1-4; D gene unclear. With 0 bases removed from V and 4 bases from J, the gap between germline ends came to 9 bases. The CDR3 consists of 15 residues. The germline CDR1 and CDR2 sequences are MGHRA and YSYEKL. The CDR3 DNA sequence: TGCGCCAGCAGCCAAGAGGAGTTGGGTAATGAAAAACTGTTTTTT. It codes for CASSQEELGNEKLFF.

CDR3 in amino acids: CASSGWGNSSPLHF. The CDR3 bases are TGTGCCAGTAGCGGATGGGGAAATAGTTCACCCCTCCACTTT. The chain combines TRBV19 with TRBJ1-6; D not resolved. From germline, CDR1 is LNHDA and CDR2 SQIVND (reference sequence). CDR3 size: 14 residues. Between the trimmed V and J ends, which lost 6 bases and 9 bases, there was a span of 15 bases.

This clone has just a few counts. The chain links TRBV4-1 to TRBJ1-2; D might be TRBD1 (5 bases). CDR3 size: 15 residues. CDR1 and CDR2 (germline): MGHRA, YSYEKL. Trimming pared 4 bases from V and 4 bases from J, leaving 16 bases between. CDR3 protein: CASSRGTRDLYGYTF. The CDR3, as DNA: TGCGCCAGCAGCCGAGGAACCCGGGACCTCTATGGCTACACCTTC.

A few counts support this clone. This sequence joins TRBV5-1 and TRBJ2-3, with TRBD2 identical over 7 bases. The J segment lost 2 bases and the V segment lost 2 bases, leaving 5 bases of the junction unmatched. This CDR3 region has 15 residues. Germline V gene data show CDR1 as SGHRS and CDR2 as YFSETQ. The CDR3 bases are TGCGCCAGCAGCTTAAGCGGGGCACCCACAGATACGCAGTATTTT. Protein: CASSLSGAPTDTQYF.

V is TRBV5-1 and J is TRBJ2-7; no firm D call. CDR1 SGHRS and CDR2 YFSETQ come from the germline V gene. CDR3 length equals 13 residues. V was shortened by 3 bases and J by 0 bases, with 7 bases between the two germline ends. The chain's CDR3 is CASSSVSSYEQYF. The DNA for the CDR3 is TGCGCCAGCAGCTCGGTAAGCTCCTACGAGCAGTACTTC.

This rearrangement joins TRBV6-6 to TRBJ1-5, with D perhaps matching TRBD1 (5 bases). There are 14 residues in the CDR3. V lost 7 bases and J 2 bases, leaving 12 bases between the germline ends. Germline V CDR1 and CDR2: MNHNY, SVGAGI (reference sequence). The DNA for the CDR3 is TGTGCCAGCACTGAAATGGGGGGCAATCAGCCCCAGCATTTT. Translated, it gives CASTEMGGNQPQHF.

V is TRBV30 and J is TRBJ1-6, with a possible D match to TRBD1 (6 bases). Looked up from germline, CDR1 is GTSNPN and CDR2 is SVGIG (reference sequence). Trimming took 2 bases from V and 0 from J, leaving 11 bases between them. CDR3 length: 16 amino acids. CDR3 in DNA: TGTGCCTGGAGTAGGGGGGAGAGCTCCTATAATTCACCCCTCCACTTT. Encoded protein: CAWSRGESSYNSPLHF.

This chain connects TRBV7-9 to TRBJ2-1; 9 bases are shared with TRBD2. The CDR3 contains 12 residues. V lost 6 bases to trimming and J lost 10 bases; unmatched junction nucleotides: 4. Per the germline V gene, CDR1 is SEHNR and CDR2 is FQNEAQ (reference sequence). For the CDR3, the DNA is TGTGCCAGCAGTGAGCTAGCGGGGGAGCAGTTCTTC. Translating it yields CASSELAGEQFF.

V and J are TRBV13 and TRBJ2-3; no reliable D call. CDR1 PRHDT and CDR2 FYEKMQ come from the germline V gene (reference sequence). This CDR3 is 14 amino acids long. V was trimmed by 2 bases and J by 2 bases, leaving 8 bases between them. CDR3 sequence reads: CASSLRSFTDTQYF. The CDR3 DNA reads as TGTGCCAGCAGCTTAAGGTCCTTCACAGATACGCAGTATTTT.